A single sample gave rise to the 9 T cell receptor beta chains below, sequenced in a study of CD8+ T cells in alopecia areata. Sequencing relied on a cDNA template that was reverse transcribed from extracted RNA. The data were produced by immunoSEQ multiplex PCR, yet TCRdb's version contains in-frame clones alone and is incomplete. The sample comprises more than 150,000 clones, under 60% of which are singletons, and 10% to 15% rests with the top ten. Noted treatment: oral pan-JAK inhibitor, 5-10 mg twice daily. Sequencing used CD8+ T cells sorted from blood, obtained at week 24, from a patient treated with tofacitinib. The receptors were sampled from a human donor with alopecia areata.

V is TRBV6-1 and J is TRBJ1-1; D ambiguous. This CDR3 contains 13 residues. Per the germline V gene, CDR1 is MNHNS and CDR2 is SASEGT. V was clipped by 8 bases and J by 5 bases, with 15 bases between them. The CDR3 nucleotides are TGTGCCAGCTCCCCAATCGGGGTTACTGAAGCTTTCTTT. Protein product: CASSPIGVTEAFF.

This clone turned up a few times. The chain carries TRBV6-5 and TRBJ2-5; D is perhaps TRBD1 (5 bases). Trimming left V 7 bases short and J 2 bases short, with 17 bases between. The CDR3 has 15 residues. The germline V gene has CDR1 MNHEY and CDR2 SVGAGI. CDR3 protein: CASTGRETLQETQYF. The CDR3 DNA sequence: TGTGCCAGCACAGGGCGTGAGACATTACAAGAGACCCAGTACTTC.

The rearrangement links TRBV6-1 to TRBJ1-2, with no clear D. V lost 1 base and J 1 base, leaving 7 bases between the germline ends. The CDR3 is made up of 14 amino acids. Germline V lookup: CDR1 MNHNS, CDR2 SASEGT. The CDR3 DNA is TGTGCCAGCAGTGAAGGAGGTGATAACTATGGCTACACCTTC. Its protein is CASSEGGDNYGYTF.

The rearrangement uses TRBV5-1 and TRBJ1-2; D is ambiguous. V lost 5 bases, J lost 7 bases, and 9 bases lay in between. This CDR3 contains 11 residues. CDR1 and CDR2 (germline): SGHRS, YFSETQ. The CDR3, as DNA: TGCGCCAGCAGTTACGGGCTTGGCTACACCTTC. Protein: CASSYGLGYTF.

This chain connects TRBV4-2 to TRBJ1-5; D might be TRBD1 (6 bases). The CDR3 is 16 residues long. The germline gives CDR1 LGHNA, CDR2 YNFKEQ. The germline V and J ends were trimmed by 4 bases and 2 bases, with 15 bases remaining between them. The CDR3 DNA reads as TGTGCCAGCAGCCCTACTCAGGGGCAGCGCAATCAGCCCCAGCATTTT. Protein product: CASSPTQGQRNQPQHF.

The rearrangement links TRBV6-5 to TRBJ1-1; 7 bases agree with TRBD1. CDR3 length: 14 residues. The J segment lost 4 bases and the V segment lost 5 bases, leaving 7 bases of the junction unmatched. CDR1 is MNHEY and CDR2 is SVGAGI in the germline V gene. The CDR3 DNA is TGTGCCAGCAGTATGACAGGGTCGGGCACTGAAGCTTTCTTT. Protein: CASSMTGSGTEAFF.

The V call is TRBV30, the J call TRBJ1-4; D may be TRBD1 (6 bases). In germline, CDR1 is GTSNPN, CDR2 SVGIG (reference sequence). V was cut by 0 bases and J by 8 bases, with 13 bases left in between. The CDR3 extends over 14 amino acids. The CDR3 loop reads CAWSVTRGSEKLFF. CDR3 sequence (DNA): TGTGCCTGGAGTGTTACGAGGGGGTCCGAAAAACTGTTTTTT.

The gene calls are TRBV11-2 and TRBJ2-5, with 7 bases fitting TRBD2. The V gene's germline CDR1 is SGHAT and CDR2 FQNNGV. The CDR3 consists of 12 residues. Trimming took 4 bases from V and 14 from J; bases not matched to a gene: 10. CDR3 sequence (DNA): TGTGCCAGCAGCTCAGGGACTACGAACAGATACTTC. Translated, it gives CASSSGTTNRYF.

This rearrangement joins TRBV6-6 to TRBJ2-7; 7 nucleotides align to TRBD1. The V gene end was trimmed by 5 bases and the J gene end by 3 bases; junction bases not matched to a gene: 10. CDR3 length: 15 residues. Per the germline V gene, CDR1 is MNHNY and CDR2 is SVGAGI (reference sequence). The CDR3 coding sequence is TGTGCCAGCAGTCAAAAAGACAGGGCCTACTACGAGCAGTACTTC. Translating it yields CASSQKDRAYYEQYF.